A selection of T cell receptor beta chains follows, all from one sample in a study of blood T cell repertoires in COVID-19. Only in-frame clones appear in the TCRdb table, and some are missing; sequencing was by immunoSEQ multiplex PCR. The profile shows a few hundred thousand clones, about 82% of them singletons. The sequencing sample was made of peripheral blood. The origin of the receptors is a human donor in a cohort sampled during active COVID-19. Each CDR3 is given with its conserved first and last residue. D genes are given only for firm matches. Where a row states a size, it is once, few, many or the class of an expanded clone; other rows omit it.

V: TRBV24-1; length: 18; D: TRBD1; size: .; J: TRBJ2-2; CDR3: CATSDLKGQGSNTGELFF; DNA: TGTGCCACCAGTGATTTGAAGGGACAGGGGTCGAACACCGGGGAGCTGTTTTTT
V: TRBV6-4; length: 13; D: .; size: .; J: TRBJ1-1; CDR3: CASSVWRGTEAFF; DNA: TGTGCCAGCAGTGTCTGGAGGGGCACTGAAGCTTTCTTT
V: TRBV6-5; length: 16; D: .; size: .; J: TRBJ2-7; CDR3: CASSYSPGIDSYEQYF; DNA: TGTGCCAGCAGTTACTCTCCCGGGATCGACTCCTACGAGCAGTACTTC
V: TRBV12-3/TRBV12-4; length: 13; D: .; size: .; J: TRBJ1-1; CDR3: CASSFIRNTEAFF; DNA: TGTGCCAGCAGTTTTATCAGGAACACTGAAGCTTTCTTT
V: TRBV12-3/TRBV12-4; length: 11; D: .; size: .; J: TRBJ1-1; CDR3: CASSLRGEAFF; DNA: TGTGCCAGCAGTCTCCGGGGAGAAGCTTTCTTT
V: TRBV4-2; length: 19; D: TRBD2; size: .; J: TRBJ2-1; CDR3: CASSQEFGLALRGSNEQFF; DNA: TGTGCCAGCAGCCAAGAGTTCGGACTAGCCTTAAGGGGGTCCAATGAGCAGTTCTTC
V: TRBV5-1; length: 14; D: .; size: .; J: TRBJ1-1; CDR3: CASSGGDMNTEAFF; DNA: TGCGCCAGCAGCGGGGGGGACATGAACACTGAAGCTTTCTTT
V: TRBV12-3/TRBV12-4; length: 12; D: .; size: .; J: TRBJ1-5; CDR3: CASIRSGEPQHF; DNA: TGTGCCAGCATAAGGTCGGGGGAGCCCCAGCATTTT
V: TRBV5-1; length: 14; D: .; size: few; J: TRBJ2-7; CDR3: CASSLTGVSYEQYF; DNA: TGCGCCAGCAGCCTGACAGGCGTCTCCTACGAGCAGTACTTC
V: TRBV24-1; length: 14; D: .; size: .; J: TRBJ1-2; CDR3: CATSEHQVSYGYTF; DNA: TGTGCCACCAGTGAACACCAGGTATCCTATGGCTACACCTTC
V: TRBV7-9; length: 14; D: .; size: .; J: TRBJ1-2; CDR3: CASSPPGANYGYTF; DNA: TGTGCCAGCAGCCCACCCGGGGCTAACTATGGCTACACCTTC
V: TRBV29-1; length: 14; D: .; size: .; J: TRBJ1-1; CDR3: CSVEPRFMNTEAFF; DNA: TGCAGCGTTGAACCGCGGTTCATGAACACTGAAGCTTTCTTT
V: TRBV19; length: 17; D: TRBD1; size: .; J: TRBJ2-5; CDR3: CASSFRGRDRGKKTQYF; DNA: TGTGCCAGTAGTTTCAGGGGGCGTGACAGGGGCAAGAAGACCCAGTACTTC
V: TRBV19; length: 15; D: TRBD1; size: once; J: TRBJ1-2; CDR3: CASSNVAGGYDGYTF; DNA: TGTGCCAGTAGTAATGTCGCAGGGGGGTACGATGGCTACACCTTC
V: TRBV4-1; length: 16; D: .; size: .; J: TRBJ1-3; CDR3: CASSRPTGDPGNTIYF; DNA: TGCGCCAGCAGCCGTCCCACAGGAGACCCCGGAAACACCATATATTTT
V: TRBV5-5; length: 14; D: TRBD1; size: .; J: TRBJ1-1; CDR3: CASSFGTGLTEAFF; DNA: TGTGCCAGCAGCTTTGGGACAGGGCTCACTGAAGCTTTCTTT
V: TRBV12-3/TRBV12-4; length: 13; D: .; size: .; J: TRBJ1-5; CDR3: CASSLASSQPQHF; DNA: TGTGCCAGCAGTTTAGCGTCGAGTCAGCCCCAGCATTTT
V: TRBV7-9; length: 17; D: TRBD1; size: .; J: TRBJ2-6; CDR3: CASSSGQGLSGANVLTF; DNA: TGTGCCAGCAGCTCGGGACAGGGCCTCTCTGGGGCCAACGTCCTGACTTTC
V: TRBV5-1; length: 16; D: .; size: .; J: TRBJ1-1; CDR3: CASSLSPRGGYTEAFF; DNA: TGCGCCAGCAGCTTGAGCCCCCGGGGGGGGTACACTGAAGCTTTCTTT
V: TRBV5-1; length: 15; D: TRBD1; size: .; J: TRBJ2-1; CDR3: CASSLAGQVYNEQFF; DNA: TGCGCCAGCAGCTTGGCGGGACAGGTTTACAATGAGCAGTTCTTC